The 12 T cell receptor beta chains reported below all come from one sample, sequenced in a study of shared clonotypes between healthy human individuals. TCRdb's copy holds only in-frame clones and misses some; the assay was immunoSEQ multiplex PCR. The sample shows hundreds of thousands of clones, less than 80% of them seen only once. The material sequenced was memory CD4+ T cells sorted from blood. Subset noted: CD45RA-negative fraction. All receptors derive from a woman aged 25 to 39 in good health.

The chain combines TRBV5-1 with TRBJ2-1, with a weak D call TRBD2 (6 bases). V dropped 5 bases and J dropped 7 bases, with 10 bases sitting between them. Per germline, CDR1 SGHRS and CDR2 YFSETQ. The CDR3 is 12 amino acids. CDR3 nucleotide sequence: TGCGCCAGCAGGGGTAGCGGAAATGAGCAGTTCTTC. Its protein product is CASRGSGNEQFF.

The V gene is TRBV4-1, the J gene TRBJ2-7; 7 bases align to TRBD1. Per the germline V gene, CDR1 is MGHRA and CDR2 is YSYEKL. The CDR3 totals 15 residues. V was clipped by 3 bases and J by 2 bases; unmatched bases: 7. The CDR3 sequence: CASSQPNRGTYEQYF. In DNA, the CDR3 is TGCGCCAGCAGCCAGCCGAACAGGGGCACCTACGAGCAGTACTTC.

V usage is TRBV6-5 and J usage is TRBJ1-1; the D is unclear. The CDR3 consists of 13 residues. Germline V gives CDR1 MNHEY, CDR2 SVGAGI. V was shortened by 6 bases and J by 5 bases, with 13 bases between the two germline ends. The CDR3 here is CASRPPGETEAFF. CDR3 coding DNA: TGTGCCAGCAGGCCCCCTGGAGAAACTGAAGCTTTCTTT.

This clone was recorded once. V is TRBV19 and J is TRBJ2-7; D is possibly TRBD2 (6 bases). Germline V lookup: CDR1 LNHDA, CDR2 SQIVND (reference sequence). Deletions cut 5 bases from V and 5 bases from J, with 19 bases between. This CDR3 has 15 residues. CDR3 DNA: TGTGCCAGTAGTGTAAGCGGGTCCCCGAAGAACGAGCAGTACTTC. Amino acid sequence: CASSVSGSPKNEQYF.

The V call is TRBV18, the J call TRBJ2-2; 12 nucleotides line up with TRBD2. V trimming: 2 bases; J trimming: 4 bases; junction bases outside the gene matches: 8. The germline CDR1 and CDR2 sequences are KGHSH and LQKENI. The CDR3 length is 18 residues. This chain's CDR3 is CASSPRLAGGPSTGELFF. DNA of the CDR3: TGTGCCAGCTCACCAAGGCTAGCGGGAGGGCCGAGCACCGGGGAGCTGTTTTTT.

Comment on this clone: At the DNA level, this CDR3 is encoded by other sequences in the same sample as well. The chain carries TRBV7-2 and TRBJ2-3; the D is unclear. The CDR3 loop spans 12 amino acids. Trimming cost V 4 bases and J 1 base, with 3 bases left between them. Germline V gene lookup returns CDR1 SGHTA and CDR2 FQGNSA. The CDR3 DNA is TGTGCCAGCAGCTGGGGCACAGATACGCAGTATTTT. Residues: CASSWGTDTQYF.

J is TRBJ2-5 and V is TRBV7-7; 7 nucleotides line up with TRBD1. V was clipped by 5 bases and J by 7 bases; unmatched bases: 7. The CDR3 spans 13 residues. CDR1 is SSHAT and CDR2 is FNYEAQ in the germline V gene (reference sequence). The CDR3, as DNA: TGTGCCAGCAGCCATGGACAGGATGGGACCCAGTACTTC. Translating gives CASSHGQDGTQYF.

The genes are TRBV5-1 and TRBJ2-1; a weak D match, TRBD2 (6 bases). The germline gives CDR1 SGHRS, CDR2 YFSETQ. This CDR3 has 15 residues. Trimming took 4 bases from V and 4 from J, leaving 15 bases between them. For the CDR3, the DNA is TGCGCCAGCAGCATCGGGAGACCTTCATACAATGAGCAGTTCTTC. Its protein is CASSIGRPSYNEQFF. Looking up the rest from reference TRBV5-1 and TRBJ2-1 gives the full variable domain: KAGVTQTPRYLIKTRGQQVTLSCSPISGHRSVSWYQQTPGQGLQFLFEYFSETQRNKGNFPGRFSGRQFSNSRSEMNVSTLELGDSALYLCASSIGRPSYNEQFFGPGTRLTVL.

CDR3 in DNA: TGCGCCAGCAGCTGGGGCCCGGGGGGCAATGAGCAGTTCTTC. Its protein is CASSWGPGGNEQFF. The genes are TRBV5-1 and TRBJ2-1; 7 bases are shared with TRBD2. Trimming cost V 3 bases and J 6 bases; bases outside gene matches: 6. Germline CDR1 is SGHRS and CDR2 is YFSETQ. The CDR3 is made up of 14 amino acids.

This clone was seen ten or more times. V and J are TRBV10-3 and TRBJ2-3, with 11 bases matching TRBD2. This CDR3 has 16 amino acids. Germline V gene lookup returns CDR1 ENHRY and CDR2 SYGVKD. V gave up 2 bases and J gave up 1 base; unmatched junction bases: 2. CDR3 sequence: CAISEGTSGRTDTQYF. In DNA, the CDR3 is TGTGCCATCAGTGAGGGGACTAGCGGACGCACAGATACGCAGTATTTT.

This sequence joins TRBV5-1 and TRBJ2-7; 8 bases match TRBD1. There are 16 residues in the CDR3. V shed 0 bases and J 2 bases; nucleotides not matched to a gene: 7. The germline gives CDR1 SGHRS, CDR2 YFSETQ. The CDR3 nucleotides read TGCGCCAGCAGCTTGGCCCTTGGGACAGGAACCTACGAGCAGTACTTC. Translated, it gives CASSLALGTGTYEQYF.

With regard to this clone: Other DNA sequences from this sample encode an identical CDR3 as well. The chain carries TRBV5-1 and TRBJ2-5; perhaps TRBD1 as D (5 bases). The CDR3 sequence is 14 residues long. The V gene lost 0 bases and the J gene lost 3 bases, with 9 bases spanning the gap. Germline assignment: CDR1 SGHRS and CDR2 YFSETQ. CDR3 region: CASSLGAGKETQYF. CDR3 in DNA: TGCGCCAGCAGCTTGGGGGCAGGGAAAGAGACCCAGTACTTC.